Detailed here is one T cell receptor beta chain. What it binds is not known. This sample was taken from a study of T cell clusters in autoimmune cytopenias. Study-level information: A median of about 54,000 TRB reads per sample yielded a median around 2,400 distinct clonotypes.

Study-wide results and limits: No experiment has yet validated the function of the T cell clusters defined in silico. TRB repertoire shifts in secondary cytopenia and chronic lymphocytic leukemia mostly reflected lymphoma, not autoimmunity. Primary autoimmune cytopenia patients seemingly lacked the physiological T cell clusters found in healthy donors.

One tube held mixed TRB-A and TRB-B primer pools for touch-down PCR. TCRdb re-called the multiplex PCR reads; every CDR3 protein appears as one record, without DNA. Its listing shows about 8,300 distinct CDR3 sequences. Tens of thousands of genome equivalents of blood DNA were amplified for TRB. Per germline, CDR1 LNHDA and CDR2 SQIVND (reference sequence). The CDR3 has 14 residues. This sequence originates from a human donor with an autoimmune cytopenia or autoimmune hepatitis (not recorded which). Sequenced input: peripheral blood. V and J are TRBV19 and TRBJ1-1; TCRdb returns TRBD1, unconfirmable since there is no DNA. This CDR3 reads CASSIGTVNTEAFF.